This T cell receptor (beta chain) is from a study of cytomegalovirus exposure and HLA in healthy donors. This PCR relied on a set of 60 Vbeta primers and 13 Jbeta primers. Here immunoSEQ multiplex PCR was the method, and the copy in TCRdb shows in-frame clones only, minus some. This repertoire shows about 300,000 clones, approximately 90% found once; its top ten account for approximately 4.3%. The CDR3 loop spans 15 amino acids. The ends lost 2 bases at V and 5 bases at J; junction bases unmatched: 6. Germline CDR1 MNHNY, CDR2 SVGAGI (reference sequence). Sequenced material: PBMCs. The chain carries TRBV6-6 and TRBJ2-7; 10 bases are shared with TRBD1. This receptor was obtained from a man aged 35 to 55 in good health and CMV-seropositive. The CDR3 protein is CASSYTDRGHHEQYF. CDR3 DNA: TGTGCCAGCAGTTACACCGACAGGGGGCACCACGAGCAGTACTTC.